These T cell receptor beta chains were read from a single sample in a study of human T cells and chemical hapten exposure. MiXCR was run by TCRdb on the RACE reads, yielding one entry per CDR3 protein. The data show 110,000 to 150,000 distinct CDR3 sequences, roughly 12% seen once. This specimen was whole blood, taken in connection with sensitization to the hapten diphenylcyclopropenone (DPC). Every receptor here comes from a woman in her 50s with alopecia areata. Some clones in this sample may be carry-over from other donors' samples. Both conserved end residues are trimmed from each CDR3. D genes are given only for firm matches.

d_call	j_call	v_call	cdr3_aa
-	TRBJ1-2	TRBV18	ASSPSLGDGYT
-	TRBJ2-1	TRBV11-2	ASSSSTGYNEQF
TRBD1	TRBJ1-6	TRBV27	ASSRGRERPSYNSPLH
TRBD1	TRBJ2-2	TRBV11-2	ASSEGQVLTGELF
-	TRBJ1-2	TRBV29-1	SVEPTGTYGYT
TRBD2	TRBJ2-1	TRBV14	ASSLRTSGSTNEQF
-	TRBJ2-7	TRBV30	AWRAPSYWDEQY
-	TRBJ2-7	TRBV12-3/TRBV12-4	ASSTIWGLDYEQY
-	TRBJ2-7	TRBV28	ASSFREGSDSYEQY
-	TRBJ2-7	TRBV4-1	ASSQPRTTFSYEQY
-	TRBJ1-2	TRBV12-3/TRBV12-4	ASSFLASKRGYT
-	TRBJ2-3	TRBV3-1	ASSSGQNTDTQY
TRBD2	TRBJ2-2	TRBV27	ASSLRLAELWTGELF
TRBD1	TRBJ2-7	TRBV7-9	ASLGGRGNTYEQY
-	TRBJ1-3	TRBV28	ASTDSSGNTIY
-	TRBJ2-4	TRBV29-1	SVETRDFQY
-	TRBJ1-1	TRBV11-3	ASSLRGGLNTEAF
TRBD1	TRBJ1-3	TRBV18	ASSPPDRGRNTIY
-	TRBJ2-7	TRBV20-1	SALPPTAYYEQY
-	TRBJ2-1	TRBV7-9	ASQNREHEQF
-	TRBJ2-3	TRBV6-2/TRBV6-3	ASASGVSSTDTQY
-	TRBJ1-2	TRBV7-3	ASSADSYGYT
-	TRBJ2-3	TRBV2	ASSGTFRRDERDTQY